This T cell receptor beta chain appears in the sequencing data of a study of T cell responses to AZD1222 COVID-19 vaccine. Broader study findings: There were mostly white British donors and more females than males, and clonal diversity was possibly underestimated. As reported, nearly half of all spike-specific TCRs target variant regions that are unmutated. Elevations in Spike-specific TCR breadth and depth followed administration of two AZD1222 doses.

Of note for this clone: Its specificity is unknown.

Sequencing used immunoSEQ multiplex PCR; TCRdb keeps in-frame clones, though not all of them. The profile covers 45,000 to 70,000 clones, with approximately 83% appearing a single time and around 15% taken by the ten largest. CDR3 length equals 15 residues. The V end was cut by 0 bases, the J end by 7 bases, with 14 bases between. This clonotype was obtained from an adult in good health. The chain recombines TRBV5-7 with TRBJ1-5; D is undetermined. TRBV5-7 is placed among ORFs of uncertain function. This specimen consisted of peripheral blood, obtained on day 0 of AZD1222 vaccination. CDR3 protein: CASSLAVNGEQPQHF. In nucleotides, the CDR3 is TGTGCCAGCAGCTTGGCAGTTAATGGGGAGCAGCCCCAGCATTTT.